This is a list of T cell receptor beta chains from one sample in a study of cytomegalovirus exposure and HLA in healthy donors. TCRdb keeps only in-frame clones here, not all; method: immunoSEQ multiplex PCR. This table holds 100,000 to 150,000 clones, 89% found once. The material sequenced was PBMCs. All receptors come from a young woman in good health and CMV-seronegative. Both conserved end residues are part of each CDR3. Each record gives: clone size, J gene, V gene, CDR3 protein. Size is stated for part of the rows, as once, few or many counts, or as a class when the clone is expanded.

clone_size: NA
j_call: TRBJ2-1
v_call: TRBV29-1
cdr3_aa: CSVPSGSGTYNEQFF

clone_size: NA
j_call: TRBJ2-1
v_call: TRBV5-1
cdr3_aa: CASSELAGGSYNEQFF

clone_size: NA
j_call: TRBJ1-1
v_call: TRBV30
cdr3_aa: CACGQSEAFF

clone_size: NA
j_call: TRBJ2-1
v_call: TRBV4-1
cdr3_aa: CASSQEVSGSFDNEQFF

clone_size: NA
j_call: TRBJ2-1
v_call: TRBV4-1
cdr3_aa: CASSQDWASGPTNEQFF

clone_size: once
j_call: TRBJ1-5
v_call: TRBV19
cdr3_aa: CASSIVGSGASNQPQHF

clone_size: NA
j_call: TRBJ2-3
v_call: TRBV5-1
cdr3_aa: CASSLGRGADTQYF

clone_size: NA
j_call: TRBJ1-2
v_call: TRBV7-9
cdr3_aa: CASSGDRVSFEGYTF

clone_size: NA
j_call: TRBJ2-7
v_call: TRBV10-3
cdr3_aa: CAIYGAGGVYEQYF

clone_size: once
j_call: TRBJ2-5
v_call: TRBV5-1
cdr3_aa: CASSLGGLNGETQYF

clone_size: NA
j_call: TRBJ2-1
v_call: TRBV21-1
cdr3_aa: CASSPPGGPEQFF